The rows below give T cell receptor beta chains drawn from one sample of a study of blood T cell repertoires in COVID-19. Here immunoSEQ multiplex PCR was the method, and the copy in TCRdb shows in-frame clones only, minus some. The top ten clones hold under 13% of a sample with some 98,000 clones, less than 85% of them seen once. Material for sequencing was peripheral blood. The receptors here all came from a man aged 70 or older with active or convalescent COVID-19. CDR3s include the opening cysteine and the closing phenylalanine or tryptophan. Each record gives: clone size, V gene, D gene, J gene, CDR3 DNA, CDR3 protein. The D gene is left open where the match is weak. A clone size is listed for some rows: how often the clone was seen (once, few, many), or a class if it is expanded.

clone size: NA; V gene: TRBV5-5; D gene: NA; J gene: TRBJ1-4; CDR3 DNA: TGTGCCAGCAGCTTGGCCGGCGGGACCGGAGGTGAAAAACTGTTTTTT; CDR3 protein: CASSLAGGTGGEKLFF
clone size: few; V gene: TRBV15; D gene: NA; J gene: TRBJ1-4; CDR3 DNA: TGTGCCACCAGCAGACAGGCCCGGGAAAAACTGTTTTTT; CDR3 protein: CATSRQAREKLFF
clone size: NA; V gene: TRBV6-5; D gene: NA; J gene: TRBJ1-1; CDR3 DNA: TGTGCCAGCAGCAGGACTCTCGAAGCTTTCTTT; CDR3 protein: CASSRTLEAFF
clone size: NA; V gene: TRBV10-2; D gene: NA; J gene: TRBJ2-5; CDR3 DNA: TGCGCCAGCGGACACTTTCAAGAGACCCAGTACTTC; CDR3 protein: CASGHFQETQYF
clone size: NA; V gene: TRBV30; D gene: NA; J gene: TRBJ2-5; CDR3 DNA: TGTGCCTGGAGCGAACCGTCTAAGACCCAGTACTTC; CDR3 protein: CAWSEPSKTQYF
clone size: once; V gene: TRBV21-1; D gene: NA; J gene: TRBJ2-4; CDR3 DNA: TGTGCCAGCAGCAAGAGTAAGTCGTGGGGGCGGACGGCCAAAAACATTCAGTACTTC; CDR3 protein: CASSKSKSWGRTAKNIQYF
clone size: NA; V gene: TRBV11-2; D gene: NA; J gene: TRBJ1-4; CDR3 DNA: TGTGCCAGCAGCTTAGCCCTCTTCAACGGTGCAACTAATGAAAAACTGTTTTTT; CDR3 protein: CASSLALFNGATNEKLFF
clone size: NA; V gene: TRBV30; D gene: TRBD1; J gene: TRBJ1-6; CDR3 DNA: TGTGCCTGGAGTGTACCGGGACAGGGGCCTTCACCCCTCCACTTT; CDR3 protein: CAWSVPGQGPSPLHF
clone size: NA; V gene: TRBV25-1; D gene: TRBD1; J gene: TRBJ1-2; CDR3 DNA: TGTGCCAGCAGTGGGGACAGGGTCTATGGCTACACCTTC; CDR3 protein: CASSGDRVYGYTF
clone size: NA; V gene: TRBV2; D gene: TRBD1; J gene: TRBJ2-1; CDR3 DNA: TGTGCCAGCAAGGGACAGGGGGCGAATGAGCAGTTCTTC; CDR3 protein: CASKGQGANEQFF
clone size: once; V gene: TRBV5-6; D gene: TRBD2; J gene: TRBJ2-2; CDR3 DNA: TGTGCCAGCAGCAGGACTAGCGGGGCCGATAACACCGGGGAGCTGTTTTTT; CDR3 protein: CASSRTSGADNTGELFF